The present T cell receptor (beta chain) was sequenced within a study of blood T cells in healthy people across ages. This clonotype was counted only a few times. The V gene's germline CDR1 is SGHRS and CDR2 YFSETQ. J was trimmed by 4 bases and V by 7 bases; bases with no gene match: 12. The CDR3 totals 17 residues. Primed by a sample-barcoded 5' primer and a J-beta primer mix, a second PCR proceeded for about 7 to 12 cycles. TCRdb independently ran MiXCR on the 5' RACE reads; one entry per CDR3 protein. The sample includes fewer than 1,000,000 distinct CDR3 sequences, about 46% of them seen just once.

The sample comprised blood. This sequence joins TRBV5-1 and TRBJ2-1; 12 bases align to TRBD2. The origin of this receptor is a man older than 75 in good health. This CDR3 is CASSGGSGTSGYNEQFF. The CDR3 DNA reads TGCGCCAGCTCTGGGGGGTCCGGGACTAGCGGGTACAATGAGCAGTTCTTC.